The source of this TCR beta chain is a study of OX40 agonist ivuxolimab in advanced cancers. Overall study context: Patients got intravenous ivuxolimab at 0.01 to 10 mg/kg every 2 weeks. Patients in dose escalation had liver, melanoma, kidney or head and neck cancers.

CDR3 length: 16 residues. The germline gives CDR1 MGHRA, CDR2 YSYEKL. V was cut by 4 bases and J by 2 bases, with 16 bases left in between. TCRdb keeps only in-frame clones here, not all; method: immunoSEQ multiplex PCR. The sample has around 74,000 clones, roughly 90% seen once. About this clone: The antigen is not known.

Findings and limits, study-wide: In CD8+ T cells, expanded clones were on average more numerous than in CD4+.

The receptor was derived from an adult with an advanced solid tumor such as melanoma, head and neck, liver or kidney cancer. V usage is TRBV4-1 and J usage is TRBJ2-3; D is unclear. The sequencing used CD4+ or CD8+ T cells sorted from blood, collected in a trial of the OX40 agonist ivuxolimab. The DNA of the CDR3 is TGCGCCAGCAGCCCCCAAGCATACCCGATCACAGATACGCAGTATTTT. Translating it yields CASSPQAYPITDTQYF.